This entry lists 30 T cell receptor beta chains sequenced from one sample in a study of human T cells and chemical hapten exposure. Regarding time point: patch test 1, 2 weeks after DPC sensitization. Described treatment: therapeutic diphenylcyclopropenone sensitization with weekly scalp DPC. TCRdb processed the RACE reads anew with MiXCR; each CDR3 protein has one entry. The sample includes roughly 380,000 distinct CDR3 sequences, roughly 5% of them seen just once. The sequences come from whole blood, collected in connection with sensitization to the hapten diphenylcyclopropenone (DPC). The receptors derive from a woman in her 50s with alopecia areata. Some clones in this sample may be carry-over from other donors' samples.

The chain couples TRBV9 to TRBJ2-2, with TRBD2 matching over 9 bases. In germline, CDR1 is SGDLS, CDR2 YYNGEE. The CDR3 has 15 residues. The V gene end was trimmed by 2 bases and the J gene end by 6 bases; junction bases not matched to a gene: 5. The CDR3 protein is CASSVPSGVPGELFF. CDR3 DNA: TGTGCCAGCAGCGTCCCTAGCGGGGTCCCCGGGGAGCTGTTTTTT.

Only one count was recorded for this clonotype. This chain uses TRBV7-3 with TRBJ2-2; D is unresolved. The CDR3 consists of 16 residues. Looked up from germline, CDR1 is SGHTA and CDR2 is FQGTGA. The V gene lost 4 bases and the J gene lost 6 bases, with 18 bases spanning the gap. CDR3 sequence (DNA): TGTGCCAGCAGCTCATACGGGCCCAACCCGTCCGGGGAGCTGTTTTTT. Translating it yields CASSSYGPNPSGELFF.

The chain carries TRBV5-5 and TRBJ1-2; D unresolved. V was shortened by 4 bases and J by 2 bases, with 9 bases between the two germline ends. Looked up from germline, CDR1 is SGHKS and CDR2 is YYEKEE (reference sequence). This CDR3 spans 13 amino acids. CDR3 amino acids: CASSRQENYGYTF. CDR3 coding DNA: TGTGCCAGCAGCCGGCAGGAGAACTATGGCTACACCTTC.

This clonotype turned up a few times. The CDR3 is CASSPAIATNEKLFF. CDR3 sequence (DNA): TGTGCCAGCAGCCCAGCGATTGCAACTAATGAAAAACTGTTTTTT. The V gene is TRBV27, the J gene TRBJ1-4; D unresolved. This CDR3 spans 15 amino acids. The V end was cut by 6 bases, the J end by 0 bases, with 11 bases between. CDR1 and CDR2 (germline): MNHEY, SMNVEV (reference sequence).

As concerns this clonotype: One junction end disagrees with the germline gene, perhaps due to a read error. The chain recombines TRBV28 with TRBJ2-3; D possibly corresponds to TRBD1 (6 bases). Germline CDR1 is MDHEN and CDR2 is SYDVKM. This CDR3 spans 10 amino acids. The CDR3 sequence: CVAGADTQFF. DNA for the CDR3: TGTGTGGCAGGGGCAGATACGCAGTTTTTT.

This clonotype was counted ten times or more. The chain has TRBV28 and TRBJ1-2, with TRBD1 matching over 7 bases. Germline V gene sequence: CDR1 MDHEN, CDR2 SYDVKM. The CDR3 runs to 14 residues. Germline trimming cut 4 bases from V and 4 bases from J; bases unmatched to any gene: 6. The CDR3 is CASSSTGRAYGYTF. CDR3 bases: TGTGCCAGCAGTTCGACAGGGCGGGCCTATGGCTACACCTTC.

This clonotype came up many times. The gene calls are TRBV6-5 and TRBJ1-1, with 8 nucleotides matching TRBD1. CDR1 is MNHEY and CDR2 is SVGAGI in the germline V gene. This CDR3 spans 14 amino acids. The J segment lost 6 bases and the V segment lost 4 bases, leaving 7 bases of the junction unmatched. CDR3 amino acids: CASSSGDRRAEAFF. CDR3 bases: TGTGCCAGCAGTTCTGGGGACAGGAGGGCTGAAGCTTTCTTT.

The chain couples TRBV2 to TRBJ2-7, with unresolved D. The germline V gene encodes CDR1 SNHLY and CDR2 FYNNEI. Trimming removed 6 bases from V and 4 bases from J, with 13 bases in between. CDR3 length equals 13 residues. The CDR3 DNA sequence: TGTGCCAGCAGCCTAAACGACGGGTACGAGCAGTACTTC. Its protein product is CASSLNDGYEQYF.

This clonotype turned up a few times. The chain has TRBV3-1 and TRBJ1-6; 10 bases agree with TRBD1. The CDR3 totals 16 residues. Germline-derived CDR1 and CDR2 are LGHDT and YNNKEL (reference sequence). V was clipped by 0 bases and J by 14 bases; unmatched bases: 10. The CDR3 loop reads CASSQDYGRTGGSLHF. The CDR3 coding sequence is TGTGCCAGCAGCCAAGATTATGGACGGACAGGGGGATCCCTCCACTTT. Full variable domain (rest looked up from reference TRBV3-1 and TRBJ1-6): DTAVSQTPKYLVTQMGNDKSIKCEQNLGHDTMYWYKQDSKKFLKIMFSYNNKELIINETVPNRFSPKSPDKAHLNLHINSLELGDSAVYFCASSQDYGRTGGSLHFGNGTRLTVT.

This clonotype appeared a few times. The genes are TRBV28 and TRBJ2-7, with 8 bases that match TRBD2. After removal of 10 bases from V and 1 base from J, the junction contained 3 bases not matched to a gene. Germline CDR1 and CDR2: MDHEN and SYDVKM. The CDR3 has 12 residues. The CDR3 reads CATGRGSYEQYF. CDR3 bases: TGTGCCACCGGGAGGGGGTCCTACGAGCAGTACTTC.

The chain has TRBV5-4 and TRBJ1-6; D gene ambiguous. Germline CDR1 is SGHNT and CDR2 is YYREEE (reference sequence). V was pared by 0 bases and J by 6 bases, with 13 bases between. CDR3 length: 16 residues. In nucleotides, the CDR3 is TGTGCCAGCAGCTTGGCCGGTTCTGTCGGTAATTCACCCCTCCACTTT. Amino acid sequence: CASSLAGSVGNSPLHF. Supplemented by reference TRBV5-4 and TRBJ1-6, the full variable domain reads ETGVTQSPTHLIKTRGQQVTLRCSSQSGHNTVSWYQQALGQGPQFIFQYYREEENGRGNFPPRFSGLQFPNYSSELNVNALELDDSALYLCASSLAGSVGNSPLHFGNGTRLTVT.

This clonotype was detected many times. The V call is TRBV14, the J call TRBJ2-3; D tentatively reads TRBD1 or TRBD2 (5 bases each). Germline V CDR1 and CDR2: SGHDN, FVKESK. The CDR3 is 14 amino acids. The V end lost 1 base, the J end lost 2 bases, and 7 bases lay between the germline ends. The CDR3 region has the DNA TGTGCCAGCAGCCAAGGTGGGACCACAGATACGCAGTATTTT. It translates to CASSQGGTTDTQYF.

This clonotype was picked up many times. The chain links TRBV20-1 to TRBJ1-3, with 7 bases that match TRBD1. V shed 3 bases, J shed 0 bases, and the junction held 8 bases outside the gene matches. The CDR3 has 16 residues. Germline assignment: CDR1 DFQATT and CDR2 SNEGSKA (reference sequence). The CDR3, as DNA: TGCAGTGCTAGGGCCGCCGACAGGGCCTCTGGAAACACCATATATTTT. Its translation is CSARAADRASGNTIYF.

In this sample, this clonotype turned up many times. The rearrangement joins TRBV5-5 to TRBJ1-1, with unresolved D. Germline CDR1 reads SGHKS; CDR2 reads YYEKEE (reference sequence). The CDR3 totals 16 residues. Trimming stripped 4 bases from V and 0 bases from J, with 16 bases between. CDR3 sequence (DNA): TGTGCCAGCAGCGAATCCAAAGGGAGCATGAACACTGAAGCTTTCTTT. Translated: CASSESKGSMNTEAFF.

This clonotype was observed many times. V usage is TRBV5-4 and J usage is TRBJ2-7; 9 positions agree with TRBD1. The junction had 8 bases not matched to a gene; V was cut back by 1 base and J by 3 bases. This CDR3 is built from 16 residues. Germline CDR1 is SGHNT and CDR2 is YYREEE (reference sequence). In DNA form, the CDR3 reads TGTGCCAGCAGCTTGCCGGGACAGGGCGGAAACTACGAGCAGTACTTC. This translates into CASSLPGQGGNYEQYF. Full variable domain (remainder filled in from reference TRBV5-4 and TRBJ2-7): ETGVTQSPTHLIKTRGQQVTLRCSSQSGHNTVSWYQQALGQGPQFIFQYYREEENGRGNFPPRFSGLQFPNYSSELNVNALELDDSALYLCASSLPGQGGNYEQYFGPGTRLTVT.

This sequence joins TRBV11-2 and TRBJ2-1, with D perhaps TRBD1 or TRBD2 (5 bases each). CDR1 and CDR2 (germline): SGHAT, FQNNGV. The CDR3 has 13 residues. The V and J ends lost 5 bases and 9 bases respectively, with 14 bases between them. Here the CDR3 DNA reads TGTGCCAGCAGCCGCGAGGGACCCACTGAGCAGTTCTTC. Its protein is CASSREGPTEQFF.

Many counts were recorded for this clonotype. The V call is TRBV30, the J call TRBJ2-1; 10 bases match TRBD2. With 0 bases clipped from V and 7 bases from J, the junction kept 6 bases outside the gene matches. Germline V gene lookup returns CDR1 GTSNPN and CDR2 SVGIG (reference sequence). CDR3 length: 15 residues. Written as DNA, the CDR3 is TGTGCCTGGAGTGTAAGGCCTAGCGGGAGTAATGAGCAGTTCTTC. It encodes CAWSVRPSGSNEQFF. Complete variable domain (other parts from reference TRBV30 and TRBJ2-1): SQTIHQWPATLVQPVGSPLSLECTVEGTSNPNLYWYRQAAGRGLQLLFYSVGIGQISSEVPQNLSASRPQDRQFILSSKKLLLSDSGFYLCAWSVRPSGSNEQFFGPGTRLTVL.

This clonotype showed up many times. This rearrangement joins TRBV7-9 to TRBJ2-3; 9 bases are a match to TRBD1. The CDR3 is 13 amino acids. Germline V gene sequence: CDR1 SEHNR, CDR2 FQNEAQ (reference sequence). J lost 6 bases, V lost 6 bases, and 4 bases had no gene match. CDR3 DNA: TGTGCCAGCAGATCGACAGGGGGGGATACGCAGTATTTT. This encodes CASRSTGGDTQYF.

This clonotype came up many times. This chain joins TRBV12-3 or TRBV12-4 and TRBJ1-5, with TRBD1 matching over 7 bases. V was clipped by 1 base and J by 6 bases; unmatched bases: 3. The CDR3 consists of 14 residues. The CDR3 loop reads CASSLGQGPQPQHF. DNA of the CDR3: TGTGCCAGCAGTTTAGGACAGGGCCCTCAGCCCCAGCATTTT.

This clonotype was recorded at least ten times. V gene TRBV7-9 combines with J gene TRBJ1-4; D is perhaps TRBD1 (5 bases). CDR1 is SEHNR and CDR2 is FQNEAQ in the germline V gene (reference sequence). This CDR3 is built from 15 residues. The V and J ends lost 6 bases and 5 bases respectively, with 16 bases between them. The CDR3: CASRSLGRQNEKLFF. The CDR3 DNA is TGTGCCAGCAGGAGTTTGGGACGACAGAATGAAAAACTGTTTTTT.

This clonotype has only a few counts. This chain links TRBV28 with TRBJ2-1, with 14 bases aligning to TRBD2. With V trimmed by 2 bases and J by 4 bases, 19 bases remained unmatched. This CDR3 contains 22 residues. Germline CDR1 reads MDHEN; CDR2 reads SYDVKM. The CDR3 protein is CASSLPPGLAGVIPSHYNEQFF. The CDR3 nucleotides are TGTGCCAGCAGTTTACCACCGGGACTAGCGGGAGTTATTCCTTCCCATTACAATGAGCAGTTCTTC.

This clonotype was detected ten times or more. The chain links TRBV19 to TRBJ2-1; the D gene is possibly TRBD1 (7 bases). This CDR3 has 15 amino acids. V was cut by 3 bases and J by 6 bases, with 15 bases left in between. CDR1 is LNHDA, CDR2 SQIVND, per germline (reference sequence). This CDR3 is CASSMGGGGLNEQFF. The CDR3 nucleotides are TGTGCCAGTAGTATGGGCGGAGGGGGCCTCAATGAGCAGTTCTTC.

This clonotype showed up many times. The genes are TRBV9 and TRBJ2-7; 8 nucleotides align to TRBD2. Germline V gives CDR1 SGDLS, CDR2 YYNGEE. CDR3 length: 16 residues. V was clipped by 4 bases and J by 3 bases; unmatched bases: 12. For the CDR3, the DNA is TGTGCCAGCAGCCCCGGCGGCGCGGGAGGCGTCTACGAGCAGTACTTC. This translates into CASSPGGAGGVYEQYF.

There are many counts of this clonotype. The rearrangement links TRBV10-1 to TRBJ2-7; no firm D call. Between the trimmed V and J ends, which lost 6 bases and 5 bases, there was a span of 20 bases. The CDR3 runs to 15 residues. From germline, CDR1 is WNHNN and CDR2 SYGVQD (reference sequence). The CDR3 protein is CASSLQIGQAHEQYF. For the CDR3, the DNA is TGCGCCAGCAGCCTGCAGATTGGGCAGGCCCACGAGCAGTACTTC.

Many counts were recorded for this clonotype. The gene calls are TRBV28 and TRBJ1-4; 8 nucleotides line up with TRBD1. CDR3 length: 14 residues. Germline assignment: CDR1 MDHEN and CDR2 SYDVKM. Germline trimming cut 8 bases from V and 5 bases from J; bases unmatched to any gene: 7. In DNA, the CDR3 is TGTGCCAGCCGGATGACAGGGGAAAATGAAAAACTGTTTTTT. Its translation: CASRMTGENEKLFF.

This clonotype came up many times. As DNA, the CDR3 is TGTGCCAGCAGCCAAGATATTTGGGGGGAGAAGGGCTACACCTTC. Translating it yields CASSQDIWGEKGYTF. V and J are TRBV14 and TRBJ1-2; possible D gene TRBD1, 5 bases. V gave up 0 bases and J gave up 8 bases, with 16 bases separating them. This CDR3 contains 15 residues. The germline V gene encodes CDR1 SGHDN and CDR2 FVKESK.

This clonotype was counted at least ten times. The rearrangement uses TRBV5-4 and TRBJ2-1; maybe TRBD2 (5 bases). The CDR3 has 15 residues. Deletions cut 0 bases from V and 7 bases from J, with 14 bases between. In germline, CDR1 is SGHNT, CDR2 YYREEE (reference sequence). The CDR3 coding sequence is TGTGCCAGCAGCTTGGATCGGGGAGTCCTGAATGAGCAGTTCTTC. This codes for CASSLDRGVLNEQFF.

The sample holds a few counts of this clonotype. The chain couples TRBV7-6 to TRBJ2-1; D possibly corresponds to TRBD2 (6 bases). Germline V gene data show CDR1 as SGHVS and CDR2 as FNYEAQ. The CDR3 has 14 amino acids. V lost 6 bases and J lost 8, with 17 bases in between. The CDR3 is CASRTLLALDEQFF. CDR3 coding DNA: TGTGCCAGCAGGACCCTACTAGCTCTCGATGAGCAGTTCTTC.

This clonotype was seen a handful of times. The chain has TRBV14 and TRBJ2-3; 7 bases are a match to TRBD1. The V and J ends lost 4 bases and 4 bases, in that order; junction bases with no gene match: 14. CDR1 is SGHDN and CDR2 is FVKESK in the germline V gene. The CDR3 has 17 residues. CDR3 amino acids: CASSPTRTGWESDTQYF. The CDR3 DNA follows: TGTGCCAGCAGCCCCACGCGGACAGGTTGGGAATCAGATACGCAGTATTTT.

There are many counts of this clonotype. The V call is TRBV29-1, the J call TRBJ2-3, with D perhaps TRBD1 or TRBD2 (5 bases each). From germline, CDR1 is SQVTM and CDR2 ANQGSEA. Trimming shortened V by 3 bases and J by 4 bases, and 17 bases separated the two germline ends. The CDR3 length is 15 residues. The CDR3 reads CSVDPGDRAADTQYF. In nucleotides, the CDR3 is TGCAGCGTTGATCCCGGGGACCGGGCGGCAGATACGCAGTATTTT.